This paragraph reports one TCR beta chain. Its antigen is undetermined. For each extraction, RNA and DNA were obtained together from about 19-30 mg of unsorted bulk tissue. From roughly 0.45 ug total RNA, TCR beta cDNA was generated with a primer in the constant region. The TCR beta library was amplified through three nested multiplex PCR rounds in a modified ARM-PCR procedure. TRBV1-TRBV30 forward primers paired with a C-beta reverse primer were used in the first two PCR rounds, which ran approximately 10 cycles each. TCRdb called the multiplex PCR reads again in MiXCR, with one record for every CDR3 protein. The data contain about 92,000 distinct CDR3 sequences, less than 70% of them singletons. This sample is drawn from a study of tumor-infiltrating lymphocytes in primary liver carcinoma. The wider study: Samples returned roughly 3.65 to 7.5 million productive TCRbeta reads, a yield that was similar across tissue types.

Study-level findings and limits: In tumor-adjacent and tumor-blood pairs, overlap was lower than in tumor region pairs. Tumor top-250-clone fractions significantly exceeded those of blood (p = 0.039).

CDR1 and CDR2 from the germline V gene are MNHEY and SVGAGI. V was pared by 2 bases and J by 6 bases, with 7 bases of the junction left unmatched. The CDR3 has 14 amino acids. This rearrangement joins TRBV6-5 to TRBJ2-7; 7 bases line up with TRBD2. The sequence came from a middle-aged man with primary liver carcinoma and hepatitis B virus infection. Material for sequencing was tumor-adjacent normal liver tissue. CDR3 DNA: TGTGCCAGCAGTTACGCGGGAGAGCTAGGCGAGCAGTACTTC. Amino acids: CASSYAGELGEQYF.